This T cell receptor (beta chain) was documented in a study of identical twins (dated by TCRdb to 2016 to 2018). In terms of the full investigation: TCR alpha and beta repertoires from monozygotic twins, unrelated adults of various ages and cord blood were deep-sequenced to test whether fetal clonotypes persist. To rule out contamination, replicate twin experiments were performed at different times with different library preparation protocols. On the study overall, not on this receptor specifically: In monozygotic twins, recombination models systematically underestimated out-of-frame TCR alpha sharing, but the models matched the sharing seen between unrelated individuals. A weaker excess of twin sharing was found in beta out-of-frame sequences because the signal-to-noise ratio was lowered by fewer shared sequences. Abundant cord blood beta clonotypes carried fewer insertions; young adult naive repertoires showed a weaker similar trend, while memory repertoires showed none. Invariant T cells such as MAIT and iNKT could partly confound zero-insertion analyses, though diverse VJ usage argued against this for most clonotypes. Because the same donors could not be followed over many years, conclusions were based on cross-sectional statistical analysis. Compared with coincidental sharing between unrelated individuals, out-of-frame TCR alpha sequences shared between twins showed an excess of sequences with low generation probability.

This clonotype has a handful of counts. Its antigen remains undetermined. Qualities for individual bases were not recorded, and no much larger clone is one base off. Library method: 5' RACE. The data were produced on an Illumina HiSeq 2000. Template switching added a universal primer binding site, and the final cDNA carried a unique molecular identifier that allowed TCR cDNA molecules to be counted accurately. First-strand cDNA for TCR alpha and beta chains was synthesized from specific primers in the conserved constant-segment region. To control for contamination, each cDNA library was double barcoded with a SMART-Mk sample barcode plus Illumina barcodes. Two successive PCR steps introduced TruSeq adapter sequences along with Illumina sample barcodes. TCR alpha and beta cDNA libraries were sequenced on the Illumina HiSeq platform with custom primers. The study's processing was this. MiGEC was used to process raw reads and extract unique molecular identifiers, and MiXCR was used to find CDR3 positions. Recombination models were inferred per individual with the repgenHMM and IGoR tools using an EM algorithm. Shared clonotypes were analyzed with the tcR package in R, and sharing was normalized by the product of cloneset sizes. To study raw recombination free of thymic and clonal selection effects, out-of-frame nonproductive sequences were analyzed. TCRdb trimmed public reads at Q25 via fastp, called clones via MiXCR and kept in-frame beta chains. Every CDR3 protein is listed once, alongside the most common genes and DNA of its rows. TCRdb, not the original authors, processed these V and J calls. Across this sample there are about 920,000 distinct CDR3 sequences, with over 9% seen only once. The ten largest clonotypes hold around 1.5% of the sample.

Every donor was a healthy Caucasian. Three pairs of female monozygotic twins, all aged roughly 18 to 29 years, were included in the twin cohort. RNA for TCR libraries was isolated from peripheral blood mononuclear cells. Trimming takes 3 bases from V and 8 bases from J, and the germline ends sit 16 bases apart. The CDR3, cysteine through phenylalanine, is 14 amino acids long. The CDR3 DNA has 42 bases and is translated from base 1. As encoded in the germline V gene, CDR1 is SNHLY while CDR2 is FYNNEI. These records were also assigned to another study, of yellow fever vaccine responses in identical twins. The second publication reports: According to the authors, in identical twins the way T cells responded to vaccination appeared partly convergent and partly personalized. In the study, vaccine-responding T cell clones were precisely tracked in identical twins.

The source of this sequence is a woman between 18 and 29 years old in good health. The specimen was PBMCs. The sequence joins TRBV2 to TRBJ1-2; a tentative D call is TRBD1 (5 bases match). CDR3 loop: CASSDGGRRDGYTF. At the DNA level, the sequence is TGTGCCAGCAGTGATGGGGGACGCCGGGACGGCTACACCTTC.